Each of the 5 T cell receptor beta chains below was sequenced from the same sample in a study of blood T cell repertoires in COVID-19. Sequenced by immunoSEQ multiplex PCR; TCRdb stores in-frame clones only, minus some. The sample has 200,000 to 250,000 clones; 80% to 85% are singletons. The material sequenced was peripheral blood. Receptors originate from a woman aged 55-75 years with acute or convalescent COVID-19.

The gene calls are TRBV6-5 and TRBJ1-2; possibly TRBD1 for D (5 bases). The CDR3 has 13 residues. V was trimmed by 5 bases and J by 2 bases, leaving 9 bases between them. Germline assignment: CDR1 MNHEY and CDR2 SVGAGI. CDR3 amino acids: CASSPGVNYGYTF. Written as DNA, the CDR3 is TGTGCCAGCAGTCCGGGGGTAAACTATGGCTACACCTTC.

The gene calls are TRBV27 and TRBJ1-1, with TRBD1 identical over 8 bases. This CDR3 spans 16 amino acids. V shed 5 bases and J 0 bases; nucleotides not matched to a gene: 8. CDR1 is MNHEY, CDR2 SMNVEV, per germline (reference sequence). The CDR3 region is CASSPTRGLLNTEAFF. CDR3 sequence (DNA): TGTGCCAGCAGTCCCACCAGGGGGCTCTTGAACACTGAAGCTTTCTTT.

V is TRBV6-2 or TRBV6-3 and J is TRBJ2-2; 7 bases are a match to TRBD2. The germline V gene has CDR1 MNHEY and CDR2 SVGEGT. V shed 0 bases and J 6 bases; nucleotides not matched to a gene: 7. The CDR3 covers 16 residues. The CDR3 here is CASSYSFTSAAGELFF. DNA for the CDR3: TGTGCCAGCAGTTACTCCTTTACTAGCGCCGCCGGGGAGCTGTTTTTT.

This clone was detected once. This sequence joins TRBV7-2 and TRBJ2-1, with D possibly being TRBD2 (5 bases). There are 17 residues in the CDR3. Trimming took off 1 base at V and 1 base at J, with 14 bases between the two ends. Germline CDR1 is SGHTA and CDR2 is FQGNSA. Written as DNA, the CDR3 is TGTGCCAGCAGCTTAGATCCTAGCTATAGTTCCTACAATGAGCAGTTCTTC. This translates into CASSLDPSYSSYNEQFF.

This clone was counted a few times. CDR3 nucleotide sequence: TGTGCCAGCAGTGACCGCAGCGGAAATCAGCCCCAGCATTTT. Translating gives CASSDRSGNQPQHF. The chain is built from TRBV2 and TRBJ1-5; D not resolved. The CDR3 extends over 14 amino acids. The germline V and J ends were trimmed by 3 bases and 4 bases, with 10 bases remaining between them. Germline CDR1 reads SNHLY; CDR2 reads FYNNEI.